The present T cell receptor (beta chain) was sequenced within a study of early stage breast cancer tumors. The study, taken as a whole, reports: Chain pairing and CD4, CD8 or FOXP3 expression were not captured.

The assay was immunoSEQ multiplex PCR, and TCRdb's table has in-frame clones only and misses some. This table holds about 31,000 clones, 70% to 75% found once. Regarding this clone: Antigen specificity is unknown.

CDR1 MNHEY and CDR2 SMNVEV come from the germline V gene (reference sequence). This CDR3 is 16 amino acids long. The V end lost 6 bases, the J end lost 0 bases, and 15 bases lay between the germline ends. The sequencing input was breast tumor tissue. The receptor was derived from a person aged 30-39 years with breast cancer. The V call is TRBV27, the J call TRBJ1-5; the D is unclear. The DNA of the CDR3 is TGTGCCAGCAGCCAAAGACCGGGTCTTAGCAATCAGCCCCAGCATTTT. Protein product: CASSQRPGLSNQPQHF.